This TCR beta chain is from a study of blood T cell repertoires in COVID-19. Looking at the study overall: The United States, Italy and Spain provided the acute and convalescent COVID-19 samples. Sources were T cells, B-cell-depleted T cells, or PBMCs; the material itself was cDNA or gDNA.

Authors' data handling: Amplification of reference gene primers provided the estimated nucleated cell counts. Libraries were prepared by immunoSEQ multiplex PCR; TCRdb keeps only in-frame clonotypes and omits some of them. That table furnishes V, J and clone size, whereas the DNA furnished D and trimming. The profile shows roughly 80,000 clones, 85% to 95% of them singletons. The junction had 8 bases not matched to a gene; V was cut back by 8 bases and J by 3 bases. This CDR3 spans 14 amino acids. Looked up from germline, CDR1 is MGHDK and CDR2 is SYGVNS. The sample comprised peripheral blood. The rearrangement links TRBV25-1 to TRBJ2-3, with 7 bases matching TRBD2. The clonotype comes from a man aged 60-69 years with acute or convalescent COVID-19. The CDR3 reads CASSPRLATDTQYF. The CDR3, as DNA: TGTGCCAGCTCCCCCCGACTAGCTACAGATACGCAGTATTTT.